Below are 5 T cell receptor beta chains sequenced from a single sample in a study of T cells in localized non-small cell lung cancer. Clones were read by immunoSEQ multiplex PCR, and TCRdb kept only the in-frame ones, dropping some. Among 70,000 to 75,000 clones listed, approximately 88% were seen once. The sequenced sample was peripheral blood, obtained before any cancer treatment. These receptors all stem from a female donor aged 60 or older with stage I lung adenocarcinoma.

This chain links TRBV19 with TRBJ2-7; 11 bases are a match to TRBD2. The CDR3 covers 14 residues. Germline CDR1 and CDR2: LNHDA and SQIVND (reference sequence). Trimming took 4 bases from V and 4 from J; bases not matched to a gene: 3. The CDR3 sequence: CASSRLAGGYEQYF. The CDR3 DNA sequence: TGTGCCAGTAGTAGGCTAGCGGGGGGATACGAGCAGTACTTC.

Ten or more counts support this clone. The chain carries TRBV5-1 and TRBJ1-2; the D is unclear. V lost 1 base and J lost 0, with 10 bases in between. Germline CDR1 reads SGHRS; CDR2 reads YFSETQ. This CDR3 has 15 residues. CDR3 DNA sequence: TGCGCCAGCAGCTTGCGGGCAGGAGCTAACTATGGCTACACCTTC. It specifies CASSLRAGANYGYTF.

V usage is TRBV5-8 and J usage is TRBJ1-6, with D uncertain. Between the trimmed V and J ends, which lost 4 bases and 3 bases, there was a span of 14 bases. Germline CDR1 reads SGHTS; CDR2 reads YDEGEE. CDR3 length equals 16 residues. In DNA form, the CDR3 reads TGTGCCAGCAGCCTATCTTTTCAGAACTATAATTCACCCCTCCACTTT. It is translated as CASSLSFQNYNSPLHF.

This clone came up a few times. The J gene is TRBJ2-7, the V gene TRBV9, with 9 bases lining up with TRBD2. Trimming removed 3 bases from V and 1 base from J; junction bases left unmatched: 5. CDR3 size: 15 residues. Germline values: CDR1 SGDLS, CDR2 YYNGEE. CDR3 in amino acids: CASSGGTSQSYEQYF. DNA for the CDR3: TGTGCCAGCAGCGGCGGGACTAGCCAGTCCTACGAGCAGTACTTC.

The V call is TRBV10-1, the J call TRBJ2-1, with D uncertain. The germline gives CDR1 WNHNN, CDR2 SYGVQD (reference sequence). This CDR3 spans 14 amino acids. V lost 3 bases to trimming and J lost 6 bases, with 12 bases between them. The CDR3: CASSENSATNEQFF. CDR3 nucleotides: TGCGCCAGCAGTGAAAACTCGGCCACCAATGAGCAGTTCTTC.